What follows are 10 T cell receptor beta chains derived from one specimen sequenced in a study of a mutant IDH1 vaccine in newly diagnosed glioma. Indicated time point: baseline, week 1 (first vaccination visit). Treatment: pre-vaccination baseline after standard-of-care therapy. Using immunoSEQ multiplex PCR, the repertoire was profiled, and TCRdb retains in-frame clones only, with some absent. The table has 30,000 or so clones, 80% to 90% seen once. Material: PBMCs, obtained from a glioma patient treated with radiotherapy, temozolomide or both. These receptors were collected from a woman in her thirties or forties with glioma.

The chain is built from TRBV6-6 and TRBJ2-1; weak D call: TRBD1 (6 bases). Trimming took 0 bases from V and 5 from J, leaving 14 bases between them. Germline V gene sequence: CDR1 MNHNY, CDR2 SVGAGI (reference sequence). The CDR3 extends over 16 amino acids. CDR3 coding DNA: TGTGCCAGCAGTTACTCGCAGGGGAGACTAAACAATGAGCAGTTCTTC. Amino acids: CASSYSQGRLNNEQFF.

V is TRBV6-5 and J is TRBJ2-1, with 9 bases lining up with TRBD1. Germline-derived CDR1 and CDR2 are MNHEY and SVGAGI. CDR3 length: 15 amino acids. The V gene end was trimmed by 10 bases and the J gene end by 4 bases; junction bases not matched to a gene: 11. Here the CDR3 DNA reads TGTGCCACCTACTCCGGGACAGGGCTTTACAATGAGCAGTTCTTC. As protein: CATYSGTGLYNEQFF.

A single count supports this clone. This chain links TRBV7-9 with TRBJ1-5; D unclear. Germline V gene sequence: CDR1 SEHNR, CDR2 FQNEAQ (reference sequence). The CDR3 covers 12 residues. Trimming left V 3 bases short and J 6 bases short, with 6 bases between. The CDR3: CASSLVSQPQHF. Here the CDR3 DNA reads TGTGCCAGCAGCTTGGTCTCTCAGCCCCAGCATTTT.

This chain connects TRBV7-9 to TRBJ1-1; TRBD1 matches 7 bases. The germline V gene encodes CDR1 SEHNR and CDR2 FQNEAQ (reference sequence). The CDR3 covers 15 residues. The V gene end was trimmed by 6 bases and the J gene end by 8 bases; junction bases not matched to a gene: 15. For the CDR3, the DNA is TGTGCCAGCAGGCTTGCAGGGGGTTCGGGGCCCGAAGCTTTCTTT. This sequence encodes CASRLAGGSGPEAFF.

This sequence joins TRBV2 and TRBJ1-1, with D hard to call. V was cut by 4 bases and J by 1 base, with 4 bases left in between. CDR3 length: 12 amino acids. Germline V gives CDR1 SNHLY, CDR2 FYNNEI. DNA for the CDR3: TGTGCCAGCAGTGTGGGGAACACTGAAGCTTTCTTT. It translates to CASSVGNTEAFF.

This chain connects TRBV18 to TRBJ1-2, with no clear D. The germline gives CDR1 KGHSH, CDR2 LQKENI. Trimming pared 0 bases from V and 6 bases from J, leaving 8 bases between. The CDR3 length is 13 residues. The CDR3 coding sequence is TGTGCCAGCTCACCACCTACAGATGATGGCTACACCTTC. Amino acids: CASSPPTDDGYTF.

The chain links TRBV4-1 to TRBJ1-1; D unresolved. The V and J ends lost 4 bases and 0 bases respectively, with 18 bases between them. This CDR3 comprises 17 residues. Germline V gene sequence: CDR1 MGHRA, CDR2 YSYEKL. CDR3 residues: CASSPHGRTEMNTEAFF. The CDR3 region has the DNA TGCGCCAGCAGCCCCCACGGCCGGACGGAGATGAACACTGAAGCTTTCTTT.

The chain has TRBV7-2 and TRBJ2-4; D is possibly TRBD1 (6 bases). Germline CDR1 is SGHTA and CDR2 is FQGNSA. With 2 bases removed from V and 6 bases from J, the gap between germline ends came to 17 bases. The CDR3 spans 16 residues. The CDR3 is CASSLSPGTTRNIQYF. In nucleotides, the CDR3 is TGTGCCAGCAGCTTAAGCCCCGGGACAACAAGAAACATTCAGTACTTC.

The chain links TRBV6-5 to TRBJ1-5, with a tentative D call TRBD1 (5 bases). Germline CDR1 is MNHEY and CDR2 is SVGAGI. This CDR3 is 13 amino acids long. Trimming removed 6 bases from V and 1 base from J, with 7 bases in between. The CDR3 here is CASSWDSNQPQHF. The CDR3 DNA reads TGTGCCAGCAGCTGGGACAGCAATCAGCCCCAGCATTTT.

This chain joins TRBV5-1 and TRBJ1-4, with a tentative D call TRBD1 (6 bases). The CDR3 runs 16 residues. V was shortened by 0 bases and J by 3 bases, with 12 bases between the two germline ends. Germline CDR1 reads SGHRS; CDR2 reads YFSETQ. The CDR3 reads CASSLGQGLSNEKLFF. In DNA, the CDR3 is TGCGCCAGCAGCTTGGGTCAGGGGCTCTCTAATGAAAAACTGTTTTTT.